The 5 T cell receptor beta chains below all came from one sample that was sequenced in a study of glioma-infiltrating T cells after dendritic cell vaccination. Measured with immunoSEQ multiplex PCR; TCRdb has only the in-frame clones, and not every one. This table has just under 85,000 clones, 80% to 90% appearing once. The material sequenced was blood, taken before dendritic cell vaccination. The receptors were sampled from a human donor with glioblastoma.

The rearrangement links TRBV13 to TRBJ2-2; no reliable D call. The CDR3 has 14 residues. Germline V gene sequence: CDR1 PRHDT, CDR2 FYEKMQ (reference sequence). V lost 1 base and J 6 bases, leaving 9 bases between the germline ends. The CDR3 loop is CASSLASSAGELFF. Here the CDR3 DNA reads TGTGCCAGCAGCTTAGCGTCTAGTGCCGGGGAGCTGTTTTTT. Combining the CDR3 with reference TRBV13 and TRBJ2-2 gives the whole variable domain AAGVIQSPRHLIKEKRETATLKCYPIPRHDTVYWYQQGPGQDPQFLISFYEKMQSDKGSIPDRFSAQQFSDYHSELNMSSLELGDSALYFCASSLASSAGELFFGEGSRLTVL.

This clone has only one observation. In nucleotides, the CDR3 is TGTGCCAGCAGCCAAGGGGTAGCGGGAGGCAACAATGAGCAGTTCTTC. Translating it yields CASSQGVAGGNNEQFF. The rearrangement links TRBV4-2 to TRBJ2-1; 10 nucleotides match TRBD2. This CDR3 has 16 amino acids. Germline V lookup: CDR1 LGHNA, CDR2 YNFKEQ. Trimming at V came to 1 base and at J to 5 bases, leaving 5 bases not matched to a gene.

The chain links TRBV10-2 to TRBJ2-1; 15 nucleotides match TRBD2. Germline V gives CDR1 WSHSY, CDR2 SAAADI. The V and J ends lost 6 bases and 7 bases, in that order; junction bases with no gene match: 7. The length of the CDR3 is 16 residues. The DNA for the CDR3 is TGCGCCAGCAGCGCCGGACTAGCGGGAGGGCTAAATGAGCAGTTCTTC. This gives the protein CASSAGLAGGLNEQFF.

V and J are TRBV10-3 and TRBJ2-3, with D possibly matching TRBD1 (6 bases). CDR1 and CDR2 (germline): ENHRY, SYGVKD. The CDR3 runs to 16 residues. The V gene lost 3 bases and the J gene lost 2 bases, with 15 bases spanning the gap. CDR3 loop: CAISEPTGDPTDTQYF. The CDR3 nucleotides are TGTGCCATCAGTGAACCGACAGGAGATCCCACAGATACGCAGTATTTT.

The chain employs TRBV10-2 and TRBJ2-5; D not certain. CDR1 is WSHSY and CDR2 is SAAADI in the germline V gene. The V end was cut by 0 bases, the J end by 6 bases, with 5 bases between. This CDR3 has 12 amino acids. The CDR3 DNA reads as TGCGCCAGCAGTGAGTCTAGTCAGACCCAGTACTTC. Translation: CASSESSQTQYF.